This T cell receptor (beta chain) was identified during a study of CD8 T cells in Susac syndrome. Study-wide context: Patients with Susac syndrome were therapy-naive, taking corticosteroids, with some also receiving intravenous immunoglobulin, or taking intravenous immunoglobulin alone at the time their blood was drawn.

V was clipped by 6 bases and J by 0 bases, with 18 bases between them. Germline V CDR1 and CDR2: MDHEN, SYDVKM. There are 18 residues in the CDR3. TEMRA cells were FACS-enriched and CD8+ and CD4+ T cells negatively isolated. Notes on this clonotype: Its antigen is as yet unknown.

Random hexamers served to reverse transcribe roughly 0.5 to 1 ug RNA. TCR beta CDR3 was amplified by immunoSEQ covering 54 Vbeta and 13 Jbeta. TCRdb processed the immunoSEQ multiplex PCR reads anew with MiXCR; each CDR3 protein has one entry. Found here are 180,000 or so distinct CDR3 sequences, over 90% of them singletons; the top ten hold 0.099%. Study outcomes and limitations: Where Susac syndrome CD4+ T cell repertoires were concerned, no clonal expansion was evident.

The V gene is TRBV28, the J gene TRBJ2-6; a weak D match, TRBD1 (5 bases). Sequencing was done on a sample of CD4+ T cells from PBMCs. The receptor's source is a human donor with Susac syndrome. The CDR3: CASSPRQWSPSGANVLTF. CDR3 nucleotides: TGTGCCAGCAGCCCCAGACAGTGGTCCCCCTCTGGGGCCAACGTCCTGACTTTC.